Shown below are 20 T cell receptor beta chains from a single sample sequenced in a study of sequential checkpoint blockade in melanoma. Treatment reported: randomized to nivolumab then ipilimumab (arm A) or the reverse (arm B). Sequencing was performed with immunoSEQ multiplex PCR; in TCRdb, only in-frame clones are kept and a portion is missing. This table has some 21,000 clones, roughly four fifths appearing once. Material: CD8+ T cells sorted from blood (inferred from file names), obtained from a patient given nivolumab and ipilimumab in sequence. These receptor sequences come from a human donor with melanoma.

The V call is TRBV9, the J call TRBJ2-3; TRBD2 matches 9 bases. From germline, CDR1 is SGDLS and CDR2 YYNGEE. Trimming removed 4 bases from V and 4 bases from J; junction bases left unmatched: 7. The CDR3 length is 15 residues. The CDR3 DNA is TGTGCCAGCAGCCGCGGCGGGAGGGCCTCAGATACGCAGTATTTT. It encodes CASSRGGRASDTQYF.

This chain uses TRBV11-2 with TRBJ2-7; TRBD1 agrees at 10 bases. Per the germline V gene, CDR1 is SGHAT and CDR2 is FQNNGV. CDR3 length equals 17 residues. Trimming cost V 5 bases and J 1 base; bases outside gene matches: 11. The CDR3 spells CASSRTGGGLSSYEQYF. The CDR3 DNA follows: TGTGCCAGCAGCCGGACAGGGGGGGGACTTTCATCCTACGAGCAGTACTTC.

V gene TRBV18 combines with J gene TRBJ2-4; TRBD1 aligns across 7 bases. V was pared by 2 bases and J by 9 bases, with 7 bases of the junction left unmatched. The CDR3 is made up of 14 amino acids. Germline CDR1 KGHSH, CDR2 LQKENI. CDR3: CASSPGDSSPIQYF. In DNA, the CDR3 is TGTGCCAGCTCACCAGGGGACAGCTCGCCCATTCAGTACTTC.

DNA for the CDR3: TGTGCCAGCAGCTTAGGATACGGGAGGGCCGTCTCCAATGAGCAGTTCTTC. This codes for CASSLGYGRAVSNEQFF. The chain links TRBV11-2 to TRBJ2-1, with 8 bases lining up with TRBD2. Per germline, CDR1 SGHAT and CDR2 FQNNGV. Trimming removed 1 base from V and 6 bases from J; junction bases left unmatched: 11. CDR3 length: 17 residues.

V usage is TRBV5-1 and J usage is TRBJ2-6, with D perhaps TRBD2 (6 bases). V gave up 0 bases and J gave up 0 bases, with 7 bases separating them. The CDR3 is made up of 16 amino acids. From germline, CDR1 is SGHRS and CDR2 YFSETQ. The DNA of the CDR3 is TGCGCCAGCAGCTTGGCGGGGGACTCTGGGGCCAACGTCCTGACTTTC. Encoded protein: CASSLAGDSGANVLTF.

This chain uses TRBV30 with TRBJ2-1; 8 bases align to TRBD2. The germline V gene has CDR1 GTSNPN and CDR2 SVGIG (reference sequence). This CDR3 comprises 13 residues. The V and J ends lost 8 bases and 4 bases, in that order; junction bases with no gene match: 7. CDR3 DNA sequence: TGTGCCCGAACTAGCGGAGTATACAATGAGCAGTTCTTC. This sequence encodes CARTSGVYNEQFF.

The J gene is TRBJ2-7, the V gene TRBV7-2, with 7 bases matching TRBD2. Per germline, CDR1 SGHTA and CDR2 FQGNSA. The J segment lost 2 bases and the V segment lost 1 base, leaving 5 bases of the junction unmatched. The CDR3 consists of 15 residues. The CDR3 DNA reads TGTGCCAGCAGCTTAGGGGCTAGCGGCACCTACGAGCAGTACTTC. Protein product: CASSLGASGTYEQYF.

The V gene is TRBV5-6, the J gene TRBJ2-1, with D maybe TRBD1 (6 bases). The germline V gene has CDR1 SGHDT and CDR2 YYEEEE. V was trimmed by 3 bases and J by 0 bases, leaving 13 bases between them. The CDR3 covers 16 residues. The chain's CDR3 is CASSSLGQISYNEQFF. The DNA of the CDR3 is TGTGCCAGCAGCTCCCTCGGACAGATCTCCTACAATGAGCAGTTCTTC.

This clone was counted a single time. The chain combines TRBV6-1 with TRBJ1-2; possibly TRBD1 for D (6 bases). Trimming pared 2 bases from V and 5 bases from J, leaving 9 bases between. This CDR3 region has 13 residues. Germline V gene sequence: CDR1 MNHNS, CDR2 SASEGT. The CDR3: CASSERGSYGYTF. The CDR3 bases are TGTGCCAGCAGTGAAAGGGGGAGTTATGGCTACACCTTC.

The CDR3 bases are TGTGCCAGTAGTATAGATTTGGTGGTAGACACCGGGGAGCTGTTTTTT. Translation gives CASSIDLVVDTGELFF. This chain uses TRBV19 with TRBJ2-2; unclear D gene. There are 16 residues in the CDR3. From germline, CDR1 is LNHDA and CDR2 SQIVND (reference sequence). Trimming removed 0 bases at V and 3 bases at J, with 11 bases between.

This chain uses TRBV29-1 with TRBJ1-1; perhaps TRBD1 as D (6 bases). The germline CDR1 and CDR2 sequences are SQVTM and ANQGSEA. The CDR3 has 14 residues. The V end lost 6 bases, the J end lost 3 bases, and 17 bases lay between the germline ends. The CDR3 sequence is CSVAGVQGYTEAFF. The CDR3 nucleotides read TGCAGCGTAGCTGGGGTACAGGGATACACTGAAGCTTTCTTT.

This clone was recorded only once. The V and J genes are TRBV7-2 and TRBJ2-7; TRBD2 matches 8 bases. Trimming removed 4 bases from V and 4 bases from J; junction bases left unmatched: 6. Germline V gives CDR1 SGHTA, CDR2 FQGNSA. The CDR3 covers 14 residues. CDR3 coding DNA: TGTGCCAGCAGCTCAGGGACTAGTATTTACGAGCAGTACTTC. Encoded protein: CASSSGTSIYEQYF.

This clone was counted once. The genes are TRBV21-1 and TRBJ2-1; TRBD2, as called in the table, went unchecked against the DNA. TRBV21-1 is flagged as a pseudogene. This CDR3 region has 16 residues. The CDR3 protein is CASSKPQRQYNNEQFF. In DNA form, the CDR3 reads TGTGCCAGCAGCAAACCGCAGCGGCAATACAACAATGAGCAGTTCTTC.

The count of this clone is one. V is TRBV27 and J is TRBJ1-5, with 10 bases that match TRBD1. V dropped 4 bases and J dropped 4; count of bases not matched to a gene: 25. The V gene's germline CDR1 is MNHEY and CDR2 SMNVEV (reference sequence). The CDR3 has 22 residues. The DNA for the CDR3 is TGTGCCAGCAGTTCGATCGTAGGTTCAATATCTGCCGGGACAGGGGCGAATCAGCCCCAGCATTTT. Its protein is CASSSIVGSISAGTGANQPQHF.

The gene calls are TRBV10-3 and TRBJ1-1, with D perhaps matching TRBD1 (6 bases). From germline, CDR1 is ENHRY and CDR2 SYGVKD. Trimming pared 0 bases from V and 5 bases from J, leaving 13 bases between. The CDR3 totals 15 residues. The CDR3 here is CAISESRGMVTEAFF. The CDR3 DNA is TGTGCCATCAGTGAGTCTAGGGGGATGGTTACTGAAGCTTTCTTT.

This chain uses TRBV2 with TRBJ2-3, with unresolved D. The CDR3 sequence is 15 residues long. V gave up 6 bases and J gave up 0 bases, with 13 bases separating them. The germline CDR1 and CDR2 sequences are SNHLY and FYNNEI. The CDR3 DNA reads TGTGCCAGCAGGGCGCTAGGTACTAGCACAGATACGCAGTATTTT. Protein product: CASRALGTSTDTQYF.

V and J are TRBV6-1 and TRBJ2-3; D perhaps matches TRBD2 (6 bases). The length of the CDR3 is 16 residues. From germline, CDR1 is MNHNS and CDR2 SASEGT. V dropped 0 bases and J dropped 1 base, with 11 bases sitting between them. For the CDR3, the DNA is TGTGCCAGCAGTGAAGCGGGGGGTAGTGGCACAGATACGCAGTATTTT. It translates to CASSEAGGSGTDTQYF.

The genes are TRBV5-1 and TRBJ2-7; TRBD2 agrees at 14 bases. CDR3 length: 16 residues. The J segment lost 1 base and the V segment lost 2 bases, leaving 2 bases of the junction unmatched. Germline lookup yields CDR1 SGHRS and CDR2 YFSETQ. The CDR3, as DNA: TGCGCCAGCAGCTTCGGACTAGCGGGAGGTTCCTACGAGCAGTACTTC. This sequence encodes CASSFGLAGGSYEQYF.

The CDR3 region has the DNA TGTGCCAGCAGCTTAGACAGCCCCTACGAGCAGTACTTC. It translates to CASSLDSPYEQYF. The genes are TRBV7-8 and TRBJ2-7, with D hard to call. The CDR3 contains 13 residues. The germline V gene encodes CDR1 SGHVS and CDR2 FQNEAQ. Between the trimmed V and J ends, which lost 1 base and 2 bases, there was a span of 6 bases.

This chain joins TRBV18 and TRBJ2-2; 10 bases line up with TRBD2. In germline, CDR1 is KGHSH, CDR2 LQKENI. This CDR3 is built from 16 residues. V was pared by 3 bases and J by 3 bases, with 4 bases of the junction left unmatched. The CDR3 sequence is CASSPSAGGDTGELFF. The CDR3, as DNA: TGTGCCAGCTCACCGTCAGCGGGAGGGGACACCGGGGAGCTGTTTTTT.